This T cell receptor (beta chain) was documented in a study of cytomegalovirus exposure and HLA in healthy donors. The germline CDR1 and CDR2 sequences are MNHEY and SVGAGI. The CDR3 runs to 16 residues. J was trimmed by 9 bases and V by 3 bases; bases with no gene match: 7. Details on this clone: Antigen specificity is unknown.

Study-wide findings and caveats: In vitro testing confirmed a few CMV-associated chains as specific for CMV antigens. Later analysis reportedly placed an Asian-associated ancestry cluster below the approximately 650-donor mean in N-insertions. Sequencing likely caused a cluster of highly shared sequence variants. In a later analysis, HLA-associated TCR beta chains were more clonally expanded than equally common others.

60 Vbeta and 13 Jbeta primers were used in PCR. The assay was immunoSEQ multiplex PCR, and TCRdb's table has in-frame clones only and misses some. The sample lists under 300,000 clones; 75% to 85% were seen once. Sequences were obtained from PBMCs. This clonotype originated in a woman aged 55-69 years in good health and CMV-seropositive. The chain couples TRBV6-5 to TRBJ2-1, with 14 bases fitting TRBD2. The CDR3 bases are TGTGCCAGCAGTTATTACGGGACTAGCGGGAGCGGTGAGCAGTTCTTC. Translation: CASSYYGTSGSGEQFF.